This TCR beta chain stems from a study of lymphopenia after photon versus proton radiotherapy. The CDR3 loop spans 13 amino acids. The germline V gene has CDR1 LNHDA and CDR2 SQIVND (reference sequence). Sequencing was performed with immunoSEQ multiplex PCR; in TCRdb, only in-frame clones are kept and a portion is missing. The repertoire holds 40,000 or so clones, about 85% seen once, with about 2% in the top ten. Sequenced material: peripheral blood, taken from a patient treated with photon-based radiotherapy. This TCR was recovered from a man aged 40-49 years with gastric cancer. The chain links TRBV19 to TRBJ1-6; D remains unclear. For the CDR3, the DNA is TGTGGCATAGAGGAGAATTTTCCGTCACCCCTCCACTTT. This encodes CGIEENFPSPLHF.